This TCR beta chain was sequenced during a study of early T cells in non-severe SARS-CoV-2 infection. Study in general: Bulk RNA from unsorted whole blood was sequenced; chains were unpaired.

This clonotype has ten or more counts. As yet, its antigen is unknown. Study-wide points: Sequences matched to VDJdb favored anti-spike CD8 responses, while private and CD4 specificities were missed.

Each CDR3 protein is one row after TCRdb ran MiXCR on the 5' RACE reads. The sample has roughly 35,000 distinct CDR3 sequences, around 7% seen once. Sequenced: whole blood. This TCR was recovered from an adult who was a healthcare worker with PCR-confirmed SARS-CoV-2 infection or an uninfected control (not recorded which).

Here the CDR3 DNA reads TGTGCCAGCAGCGCGACGGGGGGAGAGACCCAGTACTTC. Protein sequence: CASSATGGETQYF. V is TRBV7-7 and J is TRBJ2-5; TRBD2 matches at 7 bases. V lost 5 bases and J lost 4; bases outside the gene matches: 4. There are 13 residues in the CDR3. Germline values: CDR1 SSHAT, CDR2 FNYEAQ (reference sequence).